This TCR beta chain derives from a study of radiation and T cells in renal cell carcinoma. As for the study in general: Nephrectomy followed 15 Gy stereotactic body radiation by 4 weeks.

Time point defined: baseline pretreatment blood. Treatment of the sample: 15 Gy SBRT to primary tumor, nephrectomy 4 weeks later. Clear cell pathology was present in this patient's renal cell carcinoma. The CDR3 runs 16 residues. The germline V and J ends were trimmed by 1 base and 5 bases, with 14 bases remaining between them. CDR1 is LGHNA and CDR2 is YSLEER in the germline V gene. General observations from the study: Top tumor clonotypes rose in blood 2 weeks post-radiation, then contracted.

Clones were read by immunoSEQ multiplex PCR, and TCRdb kept only the in-frame ones, dropping some. Among approximately 150,000 clones listed, roughly 90% were seen once. Turning to this clone: Its antigen is not identified.

This TCR derives from a woman in her 70s with renal cell carcinoma. The chain employs TRBV4-3 and TRBJ2-2; tentative D call: TRBD1 (6 bases). The sequencing used blood, collected from a patient whose treatment included radiotherapy and nephrectomy. The CDR3 region has the DNA TGCGCCAGCAGCCAAGTATCAGGGGTACAAACCGGGGAGCTGTTTTTT. The encoded protein is CASSQVSGVQTGELFF.